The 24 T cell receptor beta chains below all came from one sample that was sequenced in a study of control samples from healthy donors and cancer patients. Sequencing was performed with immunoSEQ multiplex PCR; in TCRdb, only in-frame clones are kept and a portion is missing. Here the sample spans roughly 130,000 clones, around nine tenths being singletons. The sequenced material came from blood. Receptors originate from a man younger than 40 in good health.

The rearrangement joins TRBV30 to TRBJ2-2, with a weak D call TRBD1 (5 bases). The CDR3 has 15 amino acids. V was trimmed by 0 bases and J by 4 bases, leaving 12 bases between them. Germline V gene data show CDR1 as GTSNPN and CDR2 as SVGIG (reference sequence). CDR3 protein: CAWSVLDKSTGELFF. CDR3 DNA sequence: TGTGCCTGGAGTGTACTGGACAAAAGCACCGGGGAGCTGTTTTTT.

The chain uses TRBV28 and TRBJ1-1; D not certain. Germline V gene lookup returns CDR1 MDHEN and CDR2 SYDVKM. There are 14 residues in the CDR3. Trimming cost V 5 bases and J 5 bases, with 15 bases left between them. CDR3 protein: CASSTLLGLTEAFF. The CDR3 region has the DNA TGTGCCAGCAGTACCTTATTGGGGTTAACTGAAGCTTTCTTT. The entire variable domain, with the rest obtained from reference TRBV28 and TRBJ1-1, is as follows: DVKVTQSSRYLVKRTGEKVFLECVQDMDHENMFWYRQDPGLGLRLIYFSYDVKMKEKGDIPEGYSVSREKKERFSLILESASTNQTSMYLCASSTLLGLTEAFFGQGTRLTVV.

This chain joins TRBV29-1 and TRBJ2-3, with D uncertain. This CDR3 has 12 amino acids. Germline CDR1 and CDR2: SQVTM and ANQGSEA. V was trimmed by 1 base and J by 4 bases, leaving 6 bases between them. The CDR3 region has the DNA TGCAGCGTTGAAGGGAGTTCAGATACGCAGTATTTT. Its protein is CSVEGSSDTQYF.

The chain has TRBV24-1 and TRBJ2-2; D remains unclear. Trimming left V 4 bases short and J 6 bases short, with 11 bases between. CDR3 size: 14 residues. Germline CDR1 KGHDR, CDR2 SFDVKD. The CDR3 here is CATSDPNGAGELFF. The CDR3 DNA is TGTGCCACCAGTGACCCGAATGGGGCCGGGGAGCTGTTTTTT.

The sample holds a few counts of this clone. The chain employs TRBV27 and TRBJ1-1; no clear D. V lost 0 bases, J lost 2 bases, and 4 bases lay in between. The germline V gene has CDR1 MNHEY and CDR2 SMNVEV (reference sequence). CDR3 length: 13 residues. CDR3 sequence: CASSLSANTEAFF. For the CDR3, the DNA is TGTGCCAGCAGTTTATCGGCAAACACTGAAGCTTTCTTT.

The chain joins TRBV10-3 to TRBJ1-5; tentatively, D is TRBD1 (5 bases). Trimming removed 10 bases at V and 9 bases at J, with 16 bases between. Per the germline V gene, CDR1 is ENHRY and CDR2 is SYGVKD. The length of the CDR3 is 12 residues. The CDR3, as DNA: TGTGCCACCGGGACGGTCGGGTGGCCCCAGCATTTT. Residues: CATGTVGWPQHF.

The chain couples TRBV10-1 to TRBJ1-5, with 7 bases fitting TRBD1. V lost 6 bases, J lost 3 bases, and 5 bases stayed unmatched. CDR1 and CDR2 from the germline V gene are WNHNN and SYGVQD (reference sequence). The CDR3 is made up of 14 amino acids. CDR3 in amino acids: CASRQGSTNQPQHF. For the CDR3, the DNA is TGCGCCAGCAGACAGGGGTCCACCAATCAGCCCCAGCATTTT.

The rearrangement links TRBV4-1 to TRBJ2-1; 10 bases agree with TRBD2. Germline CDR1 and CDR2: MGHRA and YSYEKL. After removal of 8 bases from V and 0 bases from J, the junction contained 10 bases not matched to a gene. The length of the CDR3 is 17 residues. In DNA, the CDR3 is TGCGCCAGCCGGTCGGAACCTAGCGGGAGCTCCTACAATGAGCAGTTCTTC. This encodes CASRSEPSGSSYNEQFF.

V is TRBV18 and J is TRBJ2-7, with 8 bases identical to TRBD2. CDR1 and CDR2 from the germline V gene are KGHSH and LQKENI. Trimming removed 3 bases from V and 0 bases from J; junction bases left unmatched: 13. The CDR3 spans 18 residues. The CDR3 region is CASSPQSGSPRSSYEQYF. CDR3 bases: TGTGCCAGCTCACCCCAGAGCGGGAGCCCCCGAAGCTCCTACGAGCAGTACTTC.

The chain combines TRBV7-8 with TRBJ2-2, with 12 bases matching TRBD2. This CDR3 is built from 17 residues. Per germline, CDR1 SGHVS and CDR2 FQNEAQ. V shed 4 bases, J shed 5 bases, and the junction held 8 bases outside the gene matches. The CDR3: CASSSRLAGDPTGELFF. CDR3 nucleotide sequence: TGTGCCAGCAGCTCGAGACTAGCGGGAGATCCTACCGGGGAGCTGTTTTTT.

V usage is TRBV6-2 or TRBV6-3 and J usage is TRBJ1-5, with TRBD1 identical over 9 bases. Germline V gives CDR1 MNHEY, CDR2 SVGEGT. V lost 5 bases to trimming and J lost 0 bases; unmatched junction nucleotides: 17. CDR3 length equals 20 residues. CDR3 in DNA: TGTGCCAGCAGTCCCTCAAGCCGGGACAGGGATGTTTTTAGCAATCAGCCCCAGCATTTT. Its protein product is CASSPSSRDRDVFSNQPQHF.

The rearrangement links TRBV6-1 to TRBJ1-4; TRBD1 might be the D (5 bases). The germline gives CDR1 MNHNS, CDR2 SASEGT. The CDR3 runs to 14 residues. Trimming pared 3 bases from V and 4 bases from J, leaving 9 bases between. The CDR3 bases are TGTGCCAGCAGTGATTGGGGGAATAATGAAAAACTGTTTTTT. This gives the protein CASSDWGNNEKLFF.

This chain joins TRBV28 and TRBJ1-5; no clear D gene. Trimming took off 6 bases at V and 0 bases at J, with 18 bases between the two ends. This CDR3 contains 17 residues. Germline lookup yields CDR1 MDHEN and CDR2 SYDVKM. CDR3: CASSTEERTVSNQPQHF. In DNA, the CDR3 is TGTGCCAGCAGCACCGAAGAACGGACGGTTAGCAATCAGCCCCAGCATTTT.

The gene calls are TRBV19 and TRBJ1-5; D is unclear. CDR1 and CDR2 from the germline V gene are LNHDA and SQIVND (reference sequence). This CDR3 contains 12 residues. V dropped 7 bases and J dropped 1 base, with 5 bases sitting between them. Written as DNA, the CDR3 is TGTGCCAGTACCGGCAGCAATCAGCCCCAGCATTTT. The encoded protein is CASTGSNQPQHF.

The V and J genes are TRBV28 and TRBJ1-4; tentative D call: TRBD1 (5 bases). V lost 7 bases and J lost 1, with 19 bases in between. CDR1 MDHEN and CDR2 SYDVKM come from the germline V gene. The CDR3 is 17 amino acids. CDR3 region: CASTSWGQAETNEKLFF. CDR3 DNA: TGTGCCAGCACCTCGTGGGGCCAGGCAGAAACTAATGAAAAACTGTTTTTT.

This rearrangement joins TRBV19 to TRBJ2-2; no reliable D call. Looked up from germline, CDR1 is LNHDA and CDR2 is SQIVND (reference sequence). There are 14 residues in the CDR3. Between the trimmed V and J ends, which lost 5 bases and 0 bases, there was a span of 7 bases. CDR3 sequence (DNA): TGTGCCAGTAGTCCAGCCGCGAACACCGGGGAGCTGTTTTTT. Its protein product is CASSPAANTGELFF.

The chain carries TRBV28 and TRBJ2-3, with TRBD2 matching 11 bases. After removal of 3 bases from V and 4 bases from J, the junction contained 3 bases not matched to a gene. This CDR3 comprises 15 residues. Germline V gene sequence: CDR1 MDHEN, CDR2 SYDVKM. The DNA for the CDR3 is TGTGCCAGCAGTTTCCTAGCGGGAGGTCCAGATACGCAGTATTTT. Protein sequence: CASSFLAGGPDTQYF.

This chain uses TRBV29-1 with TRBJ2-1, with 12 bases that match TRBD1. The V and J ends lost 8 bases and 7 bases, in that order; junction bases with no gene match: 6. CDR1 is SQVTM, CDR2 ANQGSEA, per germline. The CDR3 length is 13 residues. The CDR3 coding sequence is TGCAGCTTTGGGACAGGGGGCTCGAATGAGCAGTTCTTC. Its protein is CSFGTGGSNEQFF.

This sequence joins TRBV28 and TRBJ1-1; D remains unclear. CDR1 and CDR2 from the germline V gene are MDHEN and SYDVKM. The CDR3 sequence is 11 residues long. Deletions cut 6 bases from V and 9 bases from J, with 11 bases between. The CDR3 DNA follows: TGTGCCAGCAGCCTACTTCACAAAGCTTTCTTT. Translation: CASSLLHKAFF.

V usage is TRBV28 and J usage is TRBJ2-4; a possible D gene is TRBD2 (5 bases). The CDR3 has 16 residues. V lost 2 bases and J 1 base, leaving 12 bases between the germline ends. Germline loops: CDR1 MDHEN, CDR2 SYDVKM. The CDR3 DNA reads TGTGCCAGCAGTTTAGTATATTCGGGGGCCAAAAACATTCAGTACTTC. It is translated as CASSLVYSGAKNIQYF.

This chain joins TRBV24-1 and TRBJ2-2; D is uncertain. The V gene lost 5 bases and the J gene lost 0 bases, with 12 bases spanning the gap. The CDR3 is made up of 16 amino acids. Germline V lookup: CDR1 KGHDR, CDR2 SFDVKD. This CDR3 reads CATSVRQTTNTGELFF. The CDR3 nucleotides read TGTGCCACCAGTGTTAGGCAGACCACGAACACCGGGGAGCTGTTTTTT.

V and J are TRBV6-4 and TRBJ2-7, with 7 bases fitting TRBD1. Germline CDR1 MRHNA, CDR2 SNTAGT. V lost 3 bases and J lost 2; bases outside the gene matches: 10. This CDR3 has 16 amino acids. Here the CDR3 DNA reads TGTGCCAGCAGTGATTTCCGGGACAGAGACACCTACGAGCAGTACTTC. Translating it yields CASSDFRDRDTYEQYF.

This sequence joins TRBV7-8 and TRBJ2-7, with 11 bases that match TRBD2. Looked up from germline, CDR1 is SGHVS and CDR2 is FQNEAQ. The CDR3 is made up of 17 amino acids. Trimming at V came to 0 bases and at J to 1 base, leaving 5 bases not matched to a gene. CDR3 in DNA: TGTGCCAGCAGCTTAGCCGACACTAGCGGGAGATCCTACGAGCAGTACTTC. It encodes CASSLADTSGRSYEQYF.

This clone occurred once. The CDR3 region is CASSEANQPQHF. CDR3 in DNA: TGTGCCAGCAGTGAAGCTAATCAGCCCCAGCATTTT. The V gene is TRBV2, the J gene TRBJ1-5; no reliable D call. The germline V and J ends were trimmed by 0 bases and 4 bases, with 1 base remaining between them. Germline V gene data show CDR1 as SNHLY and CDR2 as FYNNEI. The CDR3 is 12 amino acids.